The clone carrying this T cell receptor beta chain was observed a handful of times. CDR1 is MDHEN, CDR2 SYDVKM, per germline. The CDR3 length is 14 residues. Trimming left V 5 bases short and J 6 bases short, with 11 bases between. Using MiXCR, TCRdb reanalyzed the PCR reads. The repertoire has 37,000 or so clones, roughly 17% of them found once; the top ten carry about 6.6%. Thyroid surgery was performed in patients who had received no treatment beforehand. The data originate from a study of metastatic and nonmetastatic thyroid tumors. Sequenced: blood. The rearrangement joins TRBV28 to TRBJ1-6, with TRBD1 as a possible D gene (6 bases). This TCR was sampled from a male donor with papillary thyroid cancer or a benign thyroid nodule (not recorded which). Some clones in this sample may be carry-over from other donors' samples. The CDR3 region is CASSPGVGNSPLHF. In DNA, the CDR3 is TGTGCCAGCAGTCCAGGGGTCGGTAATTCACCCCTCCACTTT.